Shown below are 2 T cell receptor beta chains from a single sample sequenced in a study of cytomegalovirus exposure and HLA in healthy donors. PCR was performed using 60 Vbeta and 13 Jbeta primers. Assay: immunoSEQ multiplex PCR; the TCRdb copy retains only in-frame clones and omits some. The repertoire consists of 85,000 to 130,000 clones, with 76% occurring once and the leading ten covering about 5.4%. The sequenced sample consisted of PBMCs. Receptors were obtained from a woman aged 18-29 years in good health and CMV-seropositive.

This chain uses TRBV27 with TRBJ1-6; the match to TRBD1 covers 7 bases. This CDR3 contains 16 residues. V was clipped by 6 bases and J by 2 bases; unmatched bases: 7. Germline CDR1 is MNHEY and CDR2 is SMNVEV (reference sequence). CDR3 residues: CASSITGQPYNSPLHF. The CDR3 nucleotides read TGTGCCAGCAGCATCACGGGACAGCCCTATAATTCACCCCTCCACTTT.

This clone was seen a single time. CDR3 sequence (DNA): TGCGCCAGCAGCCACGGGCGTGACTACATGAACACTGAAGCTTTCTTT. Encoded protein: CASSHGRDYMNTEAFF. The gene calls are TRBV5-1 and TRBJ1-1; D gene uncertain. The germline CDR1 and CDR2 sequences are SGHRS and YFSETQ. The CDR3 is 16 amino acids. Trimming removed 4 bases at V and 0 bases at J, with 16 bases between.